Reported below is one T cell receptor (beta chain). What it recognizes is unknown. Germline loops: CDR1 SQVTM, CDR2 ANQGSEA. The CDR3 sequence is 13 residues long. After removal of 4 bases from V and 7 bases from J, the junction contained 9 bases not matched to a gene. This sample was included in a study of T-cell memory formation after mild COVID-19. cDNA libraries for TCR alpha and TCR beta, carrying sample barcodes and UMIs, came from 5'RACE with constant-segment primers. In TCRdb, the 5' RACE reads were re-called with MiXCR into one record per CDR3 protein. The sample consists of hundreds of thousands of distinct CDR3 sequences, approximately 18% of them appearing once. Study-level findings and limits: Second-wave clones that peaked on day 37 lacked confirmed SARS-CoV-2 specificity. The CD4+ clones that contracted clustered mainly within CM and EM, and the CD8+ clones concentrated in EMRA. The study detected some responding clones in pre-infection memory, suggesting cross-reactive memory joined.

The gene calls are TRBV29-1 and TRBJ2-7; TRBD2 matches at 8 bases. This TCR derives from an adult woman who had mild COVID-19 (a few samples of this study predate the infection). Cell type and time point are not known. Sequencing was carried out using PBMCs or a T cell subset sorted from them (not recorded which). CDR3 nucleotides: TGCAGCGTTGCACGGGAGGGAGGTTTGGAGCAGTACTTC. Residues: CSVAREGGLEQYF.